The 21 T cell receptor beta chains below come from one sample, sequenced in a study of cytomegalovirus exposure and HLA in healthy donors (dated by TCRdb to between 2016 and 2019). Libraries were made using the immunoSEQ multiplex PCR assay. For the multiplex PCR, a mixture combining 60 forward primers for TCR Vbeta segments and 13 reverse primers for TCR Jbeta segments was used. TCRdb took this table from immuneACCESS and kept in-frame rearrangements with V and J called. Such tables lack part of the clones; where checked against another copy, unresolved V genes explain under half of the gap, and the rest is unexplained. This sample lists approximately 170,000 clones; roughly 80% were detected once. Jointly, the top ten make up about 2% of the sample. Sequences were obtained from PBMCs. These receptors were obtained from a human donor in good health.

The rearrangement uses TRBV12-2 and TRBJ2-1; TRBD2, the table's D call, lacks a check against the DNA. TRBV12-2 is a pseudogene locus. CDR3 length: 14 amino acids. CDR3 DNA: TGTGCAAGTCGACATAGCTTTCCATACAATGAGCAGTTCTTC. This sequence encodes CASRHSFPYNEQFF.

This rearrangement joins TRBV7-3 to TRBJ2-1; maybe TRBD2 (6 bases). This CDR3 region has 15 residues. CDR1 SGHTA and CDR2 FQGTGA come from the germline V gene. V gave up 1 base and J gave up 0 bases, with 7 bases separating them. CDR3: CASSLMGGSYNEQFF. CDR3 coding DNA: TGTGCCAGCAGCTTAATGGGGGGCTCCTACAATGAGCAGTTCTTC.

This clone was recorded only once. The J gene is TRBJ1-4, the V gene TRBV7-2, with TRBD1 as a possible D gene (5 bases). Trimming shortened V by 2 bases and J by 3 bases, and 10 bases separated the two germline ends. This CDR3 is built from 15 residues. From germline, CDR1 is SGHTA and CDR2 FQGNSA. The CDR3 bases are TGTGCCAGCAGCTTATCGGCAGGGTCTAATGAAAAACTGTTTTTT. Encoded protein: CASSLSAGSNEKLFF.

J is TRBJ2-7 and V is TRBV19; 8 bases map to TRBD2. CDR1 LNHDA and CDR2 SQIVND come from the germline V gene (reference sequence). This CDR3 is 14 amino acids long. The junction had 3 bases not matched to a gene; V was cut back by 4 bases and J by 1 base. Here the CDR3 DNA reads TGTGCCAGTAGTAGAGCGGGGGAGTCCTACGAGCAGTACTTC. It specifies CASSRAGESYEQYF.

V and J are TRBV27 and TRBJ2-5, with 7 bases matching TRBD1. The CDR3 is made up of 15 amino acids. Trimming at V came to 2 bases and at J to 5 bases, leaving 8 bases not matched to a gene. Germline V gives CDR1 MNHEY, CDR2 SMNVEV (reference sequence). CDR3 loop: CASSLSQGVGETQYF. The CDR3 DNA is TGTGCCAGCAGTTTAAGTCAGGGGGTGGGTGAGACCCAGTACTTC.

V is TRBV4-1 and J is TRBJ1-2, with 7 bases matching TRBD1. CDR1 and CDR2 from the germline V gene are MGHRA and YSYEKL. Trimming removed 4 bases from V and 2 bases from J; junction bases left unmatched: 7. This CDR3 is 15 amino acids long. DNA for the CDR3: TGCGCCAGCAGCCTGGACAGGTCAAAGAACTATGGCTACACCTTC. It translates to CASSLDRSKNYGYTF.

This clone was seen only once. This chain links TRBV11-3 with TRBJ2-1, with D perhaps TRBD1 (6 bases). The CDR3 runs 14 residues. Germline CDR1 is SGHNT and CDR2 is YENEEA. V was clipped by 5 bases and J by 2 bases, with 10 bases between them. CDR3 loop: CASSNTGTYNEQFF. As DNA, the CDR3 is TGTGCCAGCAGCAATACAGGGACCTACAATGAGCAGTTCTTC.

This clone showed up just once. The CDR3 protein is CASSLVRWDREFREQFF. The CDR3 DNA reads TGTGCCAGCAGCTTAGTTCGCTGGGACAGGGAATTCCGTGAGCAGTTCTTC. The rearrangement uses TRBV11-3 and TRBJ2-1; 9 bases align to TRBD1. With 1 base clipped from V and 9 bases from J, the junction kept 13 bases outside the gene matches. The CDR3 contains 17 residues. CDR1 and CDR2 from the germline V gene are SGHNT and YENEEA.

The V and J genes are TRBV6-1 and TRBJ1-6, with D unresolved. Germline assignment: CDR1 MNHNS and CDR2 SASEGT. Deletions cut 2 bases from V and 0 bases from J, with 5 bases between. The CDR3 has 15 amino acids. The DNA of the CDR3 is TGTGCCAGCAGTGAAACGAGCTCCTATAATTCACCCCTCCACTTT. This encodes CASSETSSYNSPLHF.

This chain uses TRBV7-8 with TRBJ1-5; tentative D call: TRBD1 (6 bases). The germline V gene has CDR1 SGHVS and CDR2 FQNEAQ. The CDR3 is 18 amino acids. Trimming left V 5 bases short and J 0 bases short, with 20 bases between. The CDR3 sequence: CASSPDSSIDYSNQPQHF. The CDR3 DNA reads as TGTGCCAGCAGCCCGGACAGTTCGATCGACTATAGCAATCAGCCCCAGCATTTT.

The chain carries TRBV6-1 and TRBJ1-2; D is possibly TRBD1 (6 bases). CDR3 length: 15 amino acids. V lost 6 bases and J lost 4, with 18 bases in between. Germline-derived CDR1 and CDR2 are MNHNS and SASEGT. The CDR3: CASSRTEQITYGYTF. Here the CDR3 DNA reads TGTGCCAGCAGCCGGACAGAACAAATTACCTATGGCTACACCTTC.

This clone has only one observation. This chain connects TRBV2 to TRBJ2-7; 7 nucleotides match TRBD1. Germline CDR1 and CDR2: SNHLY and FYNNEI. CDR3 length: 15 residues. Trimming at V came to 6 bases and at J to 0 bases, leaving 8 bases not matched to a gene. As DNA, the CDR3 is TGTGCCAGCAGCCCCTTACCAGGGGGCTCCTACGAGCAGTACTTC. Amino acid sequence: CASSPLPGGSYEQYF.

J is TRBJ2-5 and V is TRBV6-1; tentatively, D is TRBD1 (5 bases). V gave up 2 bases and J gave up 5 bases, with 18 bases separating them. CDR1 MNHNS and CDR2 SASEGT come from the germline V gene. This CDR3 contains 16 residues. CDR3: CASSERIKGLRETQYF. CDR3 sequence (DNA): TGTGCCAGCAGTGAAAGAATTAAGGGGTTGCGGGAGACCCAGTACTTC.

The rearrangement links TRBV29-1 to TRBJ2-6; no reliable D call. The CDR3 totals 14 residues. Germline loops: CDR1 SQVTM, CDR2 ANQGSEA. Trimming left V 7 bases short and J 2 bases short, with 12 bases between. CDR3 amino acids: CSASVMTGANVLTF. Written as DNA, the CDR3 is TGCAGCGCTTCAGTCATGACTGGGGCCAACGTCCTGACTTTC.

The J gene is TRBJ2-3, the V gene TRBV27; 9 bases match TRBD2. Germline assignment: CDR1 MNHEY and CDR2 SMNVEV (reference sequence). This CDR3 has 16 amino acids. After removal of 2 bases from V and 0 bases from J, the junction contained 3 bases not matched to a gene. The CDR3 spells CASSLKAGGSTDTQYF. The CDR3 nucleotides are TGTGCCAGCAGTTTAAAGGCGGGGGGGAGCACAGATACGCAGTATTTT.

The chain has TRBV9 and TRBJ2-5; 12 nucleotides agree with TRBD1. Trimming cost V 5 bases and J 4 bases; bases outside gene matches: 6. The CDR3 loop spans 15 amino acids. The V gene's germline CDR1 is SGDLS and CDR2 YYNGEE. The CDR3 loop reads CASSGDRGHGETQYF. As DNA, the CDR3 is TGTGCCAGCAGTGGGGACAGGGGGCATGGAGAGACCCAGTACTTC.

The chain is built from TRBV11-2 and TRBJ1-1; 9 positions match TRBD1. This CDR3 is 15 amino acids long. Germline V gene lookup returns CDR1 SGHAT and CDR2 FQNNGV. J gave up 3 bases and V 5 bases, and 7 bases lay outside the gene matches. CDR3 sequence (DNA): TGTGCCAGCAGCCCCCGGACAGGGGTGTACACTGAAGCTTTCTTT. As protein: CASSPRTGVYTEAFF.

The rearrangement links TRBV27 to TRBJ1-2; D unclear. Germline V CDR1 and CDR2: MNHEY, SMNVEV (reference sequence). This CDR3 comprises 13 residues. The ends were cut back, 3 bases at V and 2 bases at J, with 7 bases in the middle. The CDR3 DNA reads as TGTGCCAGCAGTTTTACAGAGAACTATGGCTACACCTTC. Translation gives CASSFTENYGYTF.

In this sample, this clone turned up a few times. The V gene is TRBV5-1, the J gene TRBJ2-7; TRBD2 matches at 7 bases. Per germline, CDR1 SGHRS and CDR2 YFSETQ. V shed 0 bases, J shed 0 bases, and the junction held 3 bases outside the gene matches. CDR3 length: 15 residues. CDR3 sequence (DNA): TGCGCCAGCAGCTTGGGAACTAGCGTCTCCTACGAGCAGTACTTC. It specifies CASSLGTSVSYEQYF.

The chain uses TRBV23-1 and TRBJ1-4; possible D gene TRBD1, 6 bases. TRBV23-1 is designated an ORF whose function remains uncertain. Trimming took 0 bases from V and 9 from J, leaving 17 bases between them. This CDR3 contains 16 residues. The CDR3 DNA sequence: TGCGCCAGCAGTCAATCGGGTCCAGGGACAATGAAAAAACTGTTTTTT. It encodes CASSQSGPGTMKKLFF.

The CDR3 DNA sequence: TGTGCCAGCAGCCAAGAAGGGCCAGGACTATCAACTAATGAAAAACTGTTTTTT. Amino acid sequence: CASSQEGPGLSTNEKLFF. The chain uses TRBV4-2 and TRBJ1-4; D is unclear. V lost 0 bases and J lost 0, with 14 bases in between. This CDR3 has 18 amino acids. Germline V lookup: CDR1 LGHNA, CDR2 YNFKEQ.